These 8 T cell receptor beta chains came from one sample sequenced in a study of monozygotic twins with inflammatory bowel disease (dated by TCRdb to between 2018 and 2021). Library construction relied on 5' RACE. TCRdb lists the instrument as Illumina HiSeq 2500. TCRdb reprocessed the public reads and reports one entry per CDR3 protein sequence, without DNA. The sample table gives about 160,000 distinct CDR3 sequences. 2% to 2.5% of the sample is in the top ten clones. Sequenced input: blood. The origin of the receptors is a human donor with ulcerative colitis or Crohn's disease, or a healthy co-twin of an affected twin (not recorded which).

The genes are TRBV20-1 and TRBJ2-5. This CDR3 contains 13 residues. Germline-derived CDR1 and CDR2 are DFQATT and SNEGSKA (reference sequence). The CDR3 protein is CSARTYRSETQYF.

The chain is built from TRBV24-1 and TRBJ2-7; TCRdb designates TRBD2, a call that cannot be tested without DNA. The germline V gene has CDR1 KGHDR and CDR2 SFDVKD. The CDR3 has 16 amino acids. CDR3 region: CATSALGLAGRYEQYF.

V gene TRBV6-2 or TRBV6-3 combines with J gene TRBJ1-1. This CDR3 is 14 amino acids long. Germline V gene data show CDR1 as MNHEY and CDR2 as SVGEGT. This chain's CDR3 is CASRPHEPETEAFF.

The rearrangement links TRBV11-1 to TRBJ2-2; the D call of TRBD2 rests on TCRdb alone, since no DNA is present to check it. Germline V lookup: CDR1 SGHAT, CDR2 FQDESV (reference sequence). CDR3 length: 19 amino acids. The CDR3 sequence: CASINEPPSGGPNTGELFF. The whole variable domain, remainder taken from reference TRBV11-1 and TRBJ2-2, is EAEVAQSPRYKITEKSQAVAFWCDPISGHATLYWYRQILGQGPELLVQFQDESVVDDSQLPKDRFSAERLKGVDSTLKIQPAELGDSAMYLCASINEPPSGGPNTGELFFGEGSRLTVL.

This chain links TRBV12-3 or TRBV12-4 with TRBJ1-1. CDR3 length: 14 amino acids. This CDR3 is CASSFQVLNTEAFF.

The CDR3 sequence: CASSLGTVNNSPLHF. This chain links TRBV7-9 with TRBJ1-6. Germline V gene sequence: CDR1 SEHNR, CDR2 FQNEAQ (reference sequence). This CDR3 region has 15 residues.

V is TRBV20-1 and J is TRBJ2-1; there is no DNA to check the TCRdb D call of TRBD1. This CDR3 comprises 13 residues. Germline CDR1 DFQATT, CDR2 SNEGSKA (reference sequence). The CDR3 loop reads CSVPGTAYNEQFF.

The V call is TRBV14, the J call TRBJ1-1. The CDR3 contains 14 residues. Looked up from germline, CDR1 is SGHDN and CDR2 is FVKESK. The CDR3 sequence: CASSQDLERPEAFF.